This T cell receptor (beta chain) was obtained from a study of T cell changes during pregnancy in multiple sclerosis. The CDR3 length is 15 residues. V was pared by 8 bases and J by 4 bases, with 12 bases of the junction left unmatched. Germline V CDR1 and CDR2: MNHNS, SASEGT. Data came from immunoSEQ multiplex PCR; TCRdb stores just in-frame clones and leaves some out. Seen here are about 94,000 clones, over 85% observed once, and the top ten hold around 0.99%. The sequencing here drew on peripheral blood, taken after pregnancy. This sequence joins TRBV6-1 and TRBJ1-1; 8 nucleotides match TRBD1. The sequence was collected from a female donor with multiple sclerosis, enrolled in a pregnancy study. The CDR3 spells CASLQGAGLPTEAFF. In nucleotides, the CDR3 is TGTGCCAGCCTCCAGGGGGCGGGATTGCCCACTGAAGCTTTCTTT.